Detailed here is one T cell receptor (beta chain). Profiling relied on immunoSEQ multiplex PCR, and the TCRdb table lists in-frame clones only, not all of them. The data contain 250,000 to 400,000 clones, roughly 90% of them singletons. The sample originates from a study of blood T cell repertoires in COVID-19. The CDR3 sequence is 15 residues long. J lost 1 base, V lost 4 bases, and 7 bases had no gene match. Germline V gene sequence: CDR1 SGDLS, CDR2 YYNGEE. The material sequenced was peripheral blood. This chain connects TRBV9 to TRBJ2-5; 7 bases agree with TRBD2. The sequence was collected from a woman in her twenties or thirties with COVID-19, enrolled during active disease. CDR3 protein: CASSPLADAQETQYF. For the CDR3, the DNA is TGTGCCAGCAGCCCCCTAGCGGACGCCCAAGAGACCCAGTACTTC.